One sample yielded the 20 T cell receptor beta chains listed below, sequenced in a study of cytomegalovirus exposure and HLA in healthy donors. PCR amplification relied on 60 Vbeta primers (plus 13 Jbeta primers). The table came from immunoSEQ multiplex PCR; TCRdb's copy has only in-frame clones and leaves some out. The data show around 92,000 clones, roughly 74% seen once. The sequenced material came from PBMCs. The receptors come from a woman in her 70s in good health and CMV-seropositive.

The V call is TRBV28, the J call TRBJ1-2; the match to TRBD1 covers 9 bases. The CDR3 spans 14 residues. V gave up 4 bases and J gave up 6 bases; unmatched junction bases: 6. The germline CDR1 and CDR2 sequences are MDHEN and SYDVKM. This chain's CDR3 is CASSSNRGQDGYTF. The CDR3 DNA reads TGTGCCAGCAGTTCCAACAGGGGGCAGGATGGCTACACCTTC.

The chain has TRBV19 and TRBJ2-3, with D hard to call. V lost 2 bases and J lost 0, with 9 bases in between. The germline V gene has CDR1 LNHDA and CDR2 SQIVND (reference sequence). The CDR3 consists of 15 residues. CDR3 sequence reads: CASSISTGSTDTQYF. Here the CDR3 DNA reads TGTGCCAGTAGTATATCAACGGGTAGCACAGATACGCAGTATTTT.

This clone was seen more than once but under ten times. The chain employs TRBV15 and TRBJ2-1, with D hard to call. CDR3 length equals 13 residues. CDR1 and CDR2 from the germline V gene are LNHNV and YYDKDF (reference sequence). Trimming removed 0 bases at V and 9 bases at J, with 9 bases between. The CDR3 DNA is TGTGCCACCAGCAGAGATCTGAACAGTGAGCAGTTCTTC. Its translation is CATSRDLNSEQFF. Complete variable domain (other parts from reference TRBV15 and TRBJ2-1): DAMVIQNPRYQVTQFGKPVTLSCSQTLNHNVMYWYQQKSSQAPKLLFHYYDKDFNNEADTPDNFQSRRPNTSFCFLDIRSPGLGDTAMYLCATSRDLNSEQFFGPGTRLTVL.

The chain has TRBV19 and TRBJ2-5, with 7 bases matching TRBD1. Germline values: CDR1 LNHDA, CDR2 SQIVND (reference sequence). The CDR3 is 14 amino acids. The ends lost 7 bases at V and 2 bases at J; junction bases unmatched: 7. The DNA of the CDR3 is TGTGCCAGTACACCGACGACAGGGCAAGAGACCCAGTACTTC. Its protein is CASTPTTGQETQYF.

The CDR3 is CASSLSSTNEKLFF. CDR3 in DNA: TGTGCCAGCAGCTTGAGCTCAACTAATGAAAAACTGTTTTTT. The chain links TRBV5-5 to TRBJ1-4; no reliable D call. This CDR3 is built from 14 residues. Trimming stripped 1 base from V and 0 bases from J, with 4 bases between. CDR1 is SGHKS and CDR2 is YYEKEE in the germline V gene (reference sequence).

The V call is TRBV29-1, the J call TRBJ1-5; TRBD1 agrees at 8 bases. Germline CDR1 is SQVTM and CDR2 is ANQGSEA. Trimming cost V 4 bases and J 6 bases; bases outside gene matches: 2. This CDR3 has 12 residues. The CDR3 here is CSVGQGTQPQHF. Here the CDR3 DNA reads TGCAGCGTTGGACAGGGGACTCAGCCCCAGCATTTT.

As regards this clone: The CDR3 ends on some other residue instead of the conserved phenylalanine or tryptophan, so this is likely a read error. The CDR3 DNA reads TGCGCCAGCAGAGAAGGGGGCTCTGGGGCCAACGTCCTGACTCTC. The encoded protein is CASREGGSGANVLTL. This sequence joins TRBV4-1 and TRBJ2-6; maybe TRBD1 (6 bases). Germline V gives CDR1 MGHRA, CDR2 YSYEKL. Trimming removed 6 bases from V and 0 bases from J, with 9 bases in between. The CDR3 length is 15 residues.

The chain recombines TRBV10-1 with TRBJ2-5, with D maybe TRBD2 (5 bases). The end of the DNA aligns better with TRBJ2-7, so the J call may be wrong. Germline V gene data show CDR1 as WNHNN and CDR2 as SYGVQD (reference sequence). There are 13 residues in the CDR3. CDR3 sequence (DNA): TGCGCCAGCAACGACTACGTGGAAGGCGAGCAGTACTTC. This gives the protein CASNDYVEGEQYF.

The chain carries TRBV6-5 and TRBJ1-1; 7 bases fit TRBD1. This CDR3 spans 16 amino acids. Germline CDR1 MNHEY, CDR2 SVGAGI. V was clipped by 2 bases and J by 3 bases; unmatched bases: 9. CDR3 residues: CASSYRQGGSDTEAFF. CDR3 nucleotide sequence: TGTGCCAGCAGTTACCGCCAGGGGGGATCGGACACTGAAGCTTTCTTT.

The CDR3 bases are TGTGCCAGCAATCGACAGGGGGGAAACACTGAAGCTTTCTTT. This encodes CASNRQGGNTEAFF. The rearrangement links TRBV6-5 to TRBJ1-1; TRBD1 matches at 9 bases. The CDR3 is 14 amino acids. Germline CDR1 MNHEY, CDR2 SVGAGI. V dropped 7 bases and J dropped 2; count of bases not matched to a gene: 5.

Notes on this clone: Compared with germline, one end of the junction differs, possibly owing to a read error. The chain has TRBV28 and TRBJ2-6; D is possibly TRBD2 (6 bases). The CDR3 is made up of 15 amino acids. Per germline, CDR1 MDHEN and CDR2 SYDVKM. The CDR3 DNA is TGTGCCAGCAGTTCTGAGGGAGGTGGGGCCAGCGTCCTGACTTTC. Translating gives CASSSEGGGASVLTF.

The chain has TRBV6-1 and TRBJ1-5; weak D call: TRBD1 (6 bases). Trimming took 2 bases from V and 0 from J, leaving 11 bases between them. Germline loops: CDR1 MNHNS, CDR2 SASEGT. The CDR3 runs 16 residues. CDR3 amino acids: CASSEPTGYSNQPQHF. The CDR3 coding sequence is TGTGCCAGCAGTGAACCAACAGGGTATAGCAATCAGCCCCAGCATTTT.

The chain recombines TRBV28 with TRBJ2-2; 7 positions match TRBD2. V shed 6 bases, J shed 7 bases, and the junction held 5 bases outside the gene matches. The CDR3 runs to 13 residues. The germline CDR1 and CDR2 sequences are MDHEN and SYDVKM. In DNA form, the CDR3 reads TGTGCCAGCAGCACGGGGAGGGTCGGGGAGCTGTTTTTT. Translation gives CASSTGRVGELFF.

This clone was detected only once. The rearrangement joins TRBV2 to TRBJ1-1; TRBD1 is a possible D gene (6 bases). Trimming stripped 4 bases from V and 8 bases from J, with 17 bases between. This CDR3 contains 14 residues. In germline, CDR1 is SNHLY, CDR2 FYNNEI. The CDR3 coding sequence is TGTGCCAGCAGTGGGGCAGGGGCCATCCGCGAAGCTTTCTTT. Its protein is CASSGAGAIREAFF.

This chain joins TRBV27 and TRBJ2-1; 11 bases are shared with TRBD2. The J segment lost 13 bases and the V segment lost 6 bases, leaving 11 bases of the junction unmatched. Germline V lookup: CDR1 MNHEY, CDR2 SMNVEV (reference sequence). The CDR3 spans 14 residues. The DNA for the CDR3 is TGTGCCAGCAGCTCCGGGACTAGCGGATTTGGACAGTTCTTC. It yields the protein CASSSGTSGFGQFF.

This chain connects TRBV27 to TRBJ1-5; D is possibly TRBD1 (6 bases). V was cut by 4 bases and J by 3 bases, with 10 bases left in between. The germline V gene has CDR1 MNHEY and CDR2 SMNVEV (reference sequence). The CDR3 runs to 14 residues. The CDR3 bases are TGTGCCAGCAGTTCAGGACAGTTCAATCAGCCCCAGCATTTT. Translated, it gives CASSSGQFNQPQHF.

The chain couples TRBV4-1 to TRBJ2-5; tentatively, D is TRBD2 (6 bases). CDR3 length equals 15 residues. Germline V lookup: CDR1 MGHRA, CDR2 YSYEKL. V lost 4 bases, J lost 3 bases, and 15 bases lay in between. CDR3 nucleotides: TGCGCCAGCAGCCCCCAGAGCGGGTCTGAAGAGACCCAGTACTTC. It yields the protein CASSPQSGSEETQYF.

The chain joins TRBV14 to TRBJ2-1; 13 bases agree with TRBD2. Per germline, CDR1 SGHDN and CDR2 FVKESK. CDR3 length: 20 amino acids. The J segment lost 0 bases and the V segment lost 0 bases, leaving 8 bases of the junction unmatched. CDR3 in amino acids: CASSQDPGLAGNPSYNEQFF. The CDR3 nucleotides read TGTGCCAGCAGCCAAGATCCGGGACTAGCGGGAAATCCCTCCTACAATGAGCAGTTCTTC.

There are a few counts of this clone. This chain uses TRBV5-4 with TRBJ2-5, with 9 positions matching TRBD2. After removal of 2 bases from V and 5 bases from J, the junction contained 7 bases not matched to a gene. The CDR3 length is 15 residues. The germline V gene encodes CDR1 SGHNT and CDR2 YYREEE (reference sequence). In DNA, the CDR3 is TGTGCCAGCAGCTTAGAGGCTAGCGGGGTGGAGACCCAGTACTTC. This gives the protein CASSLEASGVETQYF.

This clone was found once. The J gene is TRBJ2-3, the V gene TRBV7-2, with TRBD1 identical over 10 bases. Trimming at V came to 5 bases and at J to 8 bases, leaving 13 bases not matched to a gene. The CDR3 extends over 16 amino acids. Germline V gene sequence: CDR1 SGHTA, CDR2 FQGNSA. The DNA for the CDR3 is TGTGCCAGCAGCCGAGGTCCCGGGACAGGGGATTTTACGCAGTATTTT. Residues: CASSRGPGTGDFTQYF.